The next 12 T cell receptor beta chains were all read from a single sample in a study of regulatory T cells in long-lasting Graves disease. Researchers made TCR beta libraries by using iRepertoire HTBI primers and running Arm-PCR on CDR3 regions. TCRdb reprocessed the multiplex PCR reads via MiXCR and lists one record per CDR3 protein. The table lists a few hundred thousand distinct CDR3 sequences, 23% of them singletons. Time point in this sample: persistent/refractory GD, antithyroid drugs over 5 years with positive TRAb. Following extraction of RNA from PBMCs, that RNA was used to make the TCR library. Material: peripheral blood mononuclear cells (PBMCs), obtained when the disease was refractory, from a patient treated with antithyroid drugs. The receptors here all came from a female donor with Graves disease.

This clonotype occurred many times. J is TRBJ2-1 and V is TRBV2; TRBD2 aligns across 9 bases. From germline, CDR1 is SNHLY and CDR2 FYNNEI. This CDR3 has 16 residues. Trimming cost V 3 bases and J 4 bases; bases outside gene matches: 7. In DNA form, the CDR3 reads TGTGCCAGCAGTGAGAGCCGGGCGGGAGGGTACAATGAGCAGTTCTTC. It is translated as CASSESRAGGYNEQFF.

The CDR3 DNA is TGTGCCAGCAGGGGACAGGGGCTTTACACTGAAGCTTTCTTT. Residues: CASRGQGLYTEAFF. The rearrangement joins TRBV6-1 to TRBJ1-1; 10 bases map to TRBD1. The CDR3 loop spans 14 amino acids. The junction had 4 bases not matched to a gene; V was cut back by 6 bases and J by 3 bases. The germline CDR1 and CDR2 sequences are MNHNS and SASEGT.

The chain couples TRBV18 to TRBJ1-4; possible D gene TRBD1, 5 bases. The V gene's germline CDR1 is KGHSH and CDR2 LQKENI. The CDR3 runs to 15 residues. Trimming removed 4 bases at V and 4 bases at J, with 13 bases between. This CDR3 reads CASSLIRDDNEKLFF. The CDR3 DNA reads TGTGCCAGCTCACTTATTAGGGACGATAATGAAAAACTGTTTTTT.

The rearrangement links TRBV7-2 to TRBJ2-5, with 7 bases aligning to TRBD1. Germline CDR1 is SGHTA and CDR2 is FQGNSA. V lost 2 bases, J lost 4 bases, and 4 bases stayed unmatched. The CDR3 has 14 residues. CDR3 bases: TGTGCCAGCAGCTTAAACAGGGGCGGAGAGACCCAGTACTTC. This codes for CASSLNRGGETQYF.

This clonotype was detected many times. The chain is built from TRBV15 and TRBJ2-5, with 10 positions matching TRBD1. CDR1 and CDR2 from the germline V gene are LNHNV and YYDKDF (reference sequence). This CDR3 spans 17 amino acids. The junction had 10 bases not matched to a gene; V was cut back by 4 bases and J by 2 bases. CDR3 sequence reads: CATSTRQGARDQETQYF. The CDR3 DNA sequence: TGTGCCACCAGCACGAGACAGGGGGCGAGAGATCAAGAGACCCAGTACTTC.

The V gene is TRBV15, the J gene TRBJ2-7, with TRBD1 matching 9 bases. Per the germline V gene, CDR1 is LNHNV and CDR2 is YYDKDF (reference sequence). CDR3 length: 14 residues. Trimming cost V 4 bases and J 5 bases; bases outside gene matches: 6. Written as DNA, the CDR3 is TGTGCCACCAGCAAGCGGGACAGGGACGACGAGCAGTACTTC. Encoded protein: CATSKRDRDDEQYF.

The gene calls are TRBV7-2 and TRBJ1-2; no clear D. There are 14 residues in the CDR3. Germline CDR1 reads SGHTA; CDR2 reads FQGNSA. V lost 1 base and J 12 bases, leaving 18 bases between the germline ends. The CDR3 DNA follows: TGTGCCAGCAGCTTAGTAGGCCCCTCAGGCGGCCACACCTTC. It codes for CASSLVGPSGGHTF. Drawing the rest from reference TRBV7-2 and TRBJ1-2, the complete variable domain is GAGVSQSPSNKVTEKGKDVELRCDPISGHTALYWYRQSLGQGLEFLIYFQGNSAPDKSGLPSDRFSAERTGGSVSTLTIQRTQQEDSAVYLCASSLVGPSGGHTFGSGTRLTVV.

V is TRBV7-9 and J is TRBJ1-2; 9 bases are a match to TRBD1. CDR1 is SEHNR, CDR2 FQNEAQ, per germline (reference sequence). The CDR3 is 16 amino acids. V lost 3 bases, J lost 6 bases, and 11 bases stayed unmatched. The DNA of the CDR3 is TGTGCCAGCAGCTTCCCTCCGGGGACAGGGTTTCATGGCTACACCTTC. Amino acid sequence: CASSFPPGTGFHGYTF.

This rearrangement joins TRBV6-2 or TRBV6-3 to TRBJ2-6, with a possible D match to TRBD2 (6 bases). Germline CDR1 is MNHEY and CDR2 is SVGEGT. The CDR3 spans 15 residues. Trimming took off 5 bases at V and 4 bases at J, with 12 bases between the two ends. CDR3 sequence (DNA): TGTGCCAGCAGTAATGGAGGGTCAGGGGCCAACGTCCTGACTTTC. Its translation: CASSNGGSGANVLTF.

The chain recombines TRBV7-9 with TRBJ2-1; D might be TRBD2 (6 bases). The CDR3 has 15 amino acids. Germline values: CDR1 SEHNR, CDR2 FQNEAQ (reference sequence). Trimming removed 0 bases at V and 8 bases at J, with 14 bases between. CDR3 bases: TGTGCCAGCAGCTTAGCAGGAGGAGCGGGTTATGAGCAGTTCTTC. This sequence encodes CASSLAGGAGYEQFF.

The CDR3 is CAWRGQGRGIAFF. The CDR3, as DNA: TGTGCCTGGAGGGGACAGGGGAGGGGTATAGCTTTCTTT. This rearrangement joins TRBV30 to TRBJ1-1; 10 nucleotides line up with TRBD1. The V and J ends lost 3 bases and 10 bases, in that order; junction bases with no gene match: 8. The CDR3 sequence is 13 residues long. The germline gives CDR1 GTSNPN, CDR2 SVGIG (reference sequence).

The table lists this clonotype with many counts. The V call is TRBV5-6, the J call TRBJ2-5; maybe TRBD2 (6 bases). From germline, CDR1 is SGHDT and CDR2 YYEEEE. V lost 3 bases and J lost 1, with 7 bases in between. This CDR3 has 13 amino acids. CDR3 protein: CASSSGLQETQYF. The CDR3 bases are TGTGCCAGCAGCTCGGGACTCCAAGAGACCCAGTACTTC.